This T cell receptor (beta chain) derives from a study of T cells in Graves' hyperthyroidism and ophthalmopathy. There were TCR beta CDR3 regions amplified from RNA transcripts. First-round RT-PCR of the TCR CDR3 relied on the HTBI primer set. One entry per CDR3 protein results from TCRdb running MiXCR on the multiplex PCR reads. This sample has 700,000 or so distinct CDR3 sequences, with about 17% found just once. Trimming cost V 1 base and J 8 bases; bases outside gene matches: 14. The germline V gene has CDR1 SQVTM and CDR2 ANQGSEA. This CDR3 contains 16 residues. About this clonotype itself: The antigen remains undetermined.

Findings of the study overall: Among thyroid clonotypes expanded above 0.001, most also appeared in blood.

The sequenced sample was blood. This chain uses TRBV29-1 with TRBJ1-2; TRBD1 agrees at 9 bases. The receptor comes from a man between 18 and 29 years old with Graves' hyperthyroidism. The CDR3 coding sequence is TGCAGCGTTGAAGGGTGGCCGGGACAGGGAACACAGGGCTACACCTTC. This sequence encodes CSVEGWPGQGTQGYTF.